The 26 T cell receptor beta chains listed next were all sequenced from one sample in a study of blood T cell repertoires in COVID-19. Method: immunoSEQ multiplex PCR; TCRdb's copy keeps in-frame clones and lacks some. The data hold hundreds of thousands of clones, with roughly 86% observed a single time. Specimen: peripheral blood. The receptors were sampled from a man younger than 35 with active or convalescent COVID-19.

CDR3 region: CASSHRNSPLHF. In DNA form, the CDR3 reads TGTGCCAGCAGCCATCGGAATTCACCCCTCCACTTT. The gene calls are TRBV14 and TRBJ1-6, with no clear D. CDR3 length: 12 residues. V was pared by 3 bases and J by 7 bases, with 4 bases between. Germline V gene lookup returns CDR1 SGHDN and CDR2 FVKESK.

This clone came up once. The genes are TRBV15 and TRBJ2-7; 11 bases fit TRBD1. Per the germline V gene, CDR1 is LNHNV and CDR2 is YYDKDF (reference sequence). V trimming: 1 base; J trimming: 5 bases; junction bases outside the gene matches: 7. The CDR3 contains 16 residues. This CDR3 is CATSRVSGQGGDEQYF. CDR3 sequence (DNA): TGTGCCACCAGCAGAGTTTCGGGACAGGGGGGCGACGAGCAGTACTTC.

The V call is TRBV10-1, the J call TRBJ1-4; D remains unclear. V was clipped by 5 bases and J by 7 bases, with 11 bases between them. Germline loops: CDR1 WNHNN, CDR2 SYGVQD (reference sequence). The CDR3 sequence is 13 residues long. DNA of the CDR3: TGCGCCAGCAGTATCGGACTCGGTGAAAAACTGTTTTTT. Translation gives CASSIGLGEKLFF.

The chain carries TRBV10-2 and TRBJ1-4, with D unresolved. The CDR3 is made up of 18 amino acids. The V end lost 3 bases, the J end lost 0 bases, and 17 bases lay between the germline ends. Per germline, CDR1 WSHSY and CDR2 SAAADI. The CDR3 is CASSEGGSSWTTNEKLFF. CDR3 sequence (DNA): TGCGCCAGCAGTGAAGGAGGGAGCTCTTGGACAACTAATGAAAAACTGTTTTTT.

V and J are TRBV24-1 and TRBJ2-1; a weak D match, TRBD1 (5 bases). Germline CDR1 reads KGHDR; CDR2 reads SFDVKD. The CDR3 length is 13 residues. V was cut by 1 base and J by 7 bases, with 7 bases left in between. CDR3 nucleotides: TGTGCCACCAGTGATTTCCCAGGGAATGAGCAGTTCTTC. Translation gives CATSDFPGNEQFF.

This chain connects TRBV15 to TRBJ1-5; 8 bases line up with TRBD1. The V segment lost 3 bases and the J segment 5 bases; nucleotides outside the gene matches: 9. Germline-derived CDR1 and CDR2 are LNHNV and YYDKDF (reference sequence). The CDR3 covers 16 residues. CDR3 DNA: TGTGCCACCAGCAGGACGGACAGGGCCCCCGATCAGCCCCAGCATTTT. It translates to CATSRTDRAPDQPQHF. Looking up the rest from reference TRBV15 and TRBJ1-5 gives the full variable domain: DAMVIQNPRYQVTQFGKPVTLSCSQTLNHNVMYWYQQKSSQAPKLLFHYYDKDFNNEADTPDNFQSRRPNTSFCFLDIRSPGLGDTAMYLCATSRTDRAPDQPQHFGDGTRLSIL.

The chain carries TRBV7-9 and TRBJ2-7, with 7 bases aligning to TRBD1. Losses at the gene ends were 5 bases for V and 3 bases for J; bases not matched to a gene: 4. Germline CDR1 SEHNR, CDR2 FQNEAQ (reference sequence). The CDR3 loop spans 13 amino acids. In DNA form, the CDR3 reads TGTGCCAGCAGCCCTCAGGGGGACTACGAGCAGTACTTC. Its translation: CASSPQGDYEQYF.

The rearrangement links TRBV9 to TRBJ1-1, with D uncertain. Germline values: CDR1 SGDLS, CDR2 YYNGEE. This CDR3 is built from 15 residues. The germline V and J ends were trimmed by 0 bases and 5 bases, with 14 bases remaining between them. CDR3 sequence: CASSVESGRRTEAFF. Written as DNA, the CDR3 is TGTGCCAGCAGCGTAGAGTCTGGGCGGAGGACTGAAGCTTTCTTT.

The chain is built from TRBV9 and TRBJ1-3; 7 bases are a match to TRBD1. The CDR3 is 16 amino acids. With V trimmed by 3 bases and J by 5 bases, 11 bases remained unmatched. Per germline, CDR1 SGDLS and CDR2 YYNGEE. For the CDR3, the DNA is TGTGCCAGCAGCGGACGACCTCAGGGGGGTAGAAACACCATATATTTT. It specifies CASSGRPQGGRNTIYF.

V and J are TRBV7-2 and TRBJ2-3; D call uncertain. Trimming stripped 5 bases from V and 9 bases from J, with 15 bases between. The V gene's germline CDR1 is SGHTA and CDR2 FQGNSA. There are 13 residues in the CDR3. CDR3 sequence (DNA): TGTGCCAGCAGCGACCAAGCGTACGTGACGCAGTATTTT. Translated, it gives CASSDQAYVTQYF.

The chain combines TRBV5-1 with TRBJ2-2; 11 bases agree with TRBD1. J was trimmed by 3 bases and V by 2 bases; bases with no gene match: 3. The CDR3 length is 16 residues. CDR1 and CDR2 from the germline V gene are SGHRS and YFSETQ. The CDR3 is CASSFRTGGYTGELFF. The CDR3 coding sequence is TGCGCCAGCAGCTTCCGGACAGGGGGCTACACCGGGGAGCTGTTTTTT.

This sequence joins TRBV4-1 and TRBJ1-2; TRBD1 matches at 9 bases. This CDR3 comprises 13 residues. The V and J ends lost 4 bases and 4 bases, in that order; junction bases with no gene match: 1. Germline CDR1 MGHRA, CDR2 YSYEKL. CDR3 protein: CASSPGQGYGYTF. CDR3 nucleotides: TGCGCCAGCAGCCCGGGACAGGGCTATGGCTACACCTTC.

The chain uses TRBV9 and TRBJ2-5, with 8 positions matching TRBD1. The length of the CDR3 is 15 residues. The J segment lost 1 base and the V segment lost 4 bases, leaving 6 bases of the junction unmatched. Germline CDR1 and CDR2: SGDLS and YYNGEE. This chain's CDR3 is CASSTDRGGQETQYF. The CDR3 nucleotides read TGTGCCAGCAGCACAGACAGGGGAGGCCAAGAGACCCAGTACTTC.

The chain uses TRBV12-5 and TRBJ2-3, with 9 bases aligning to TRBD2. The CDR3 covers 15 residues. The junction had 4 bases not matched to a gene; V was cut back by 2 bases and J by 4 bases. Germline V gene sequence: CDR1 LGHNT, CDR2 FRNRAP. The CDR3 coding sequence is TGTGCTAGTGGTTTGATGAGCGGGGGGTCAGATACGCAGTATTTT. It translates to CASGLMSGGSDTQYF.

V usage is TRBV5-1 and J usage is TRBJ1-1, with 7 bases identical to TRBD1. The CDR3 runs 16 residues. V lost 0 bases, J lost 0 bases, and 5 bases stayed unmatched. Germline CDR1 reads SGHRS; CDR2 reads YFSETQ. Here the CDR3 reads CASSLDGTAMNTEAFF. CDR3 nucleotide sequence: TGCGCCAGCAGCTTGGACGGGACAGCCATGAACACTGAAGCTTTCTTT. The full variable domain, its missing parts supplied by reference TRBV5-1 and TRBJ1-1, is KAGVTQTPRYLIKTRGQQVTLSCSPISGHRSVSWYQQTPGQGLQFLFEYFSETQRNKGNFPGRFSGRQFSNSRSEMNVSTLELGDSALYLCASSLDGTAMNTEAFFGQGTRLTVV.

The chain links TRBV9 to TRBJ1-4; 8 bases match TRBD1. Germline V gives CDR1 SGDLS, CDR2 YYNGEE. This CDR3 is 18 amino acids long. Unmatched junction bases numbered 18, after V lost 4 bases and J lost 7 bases. CDR3 region: CASSPQGYGRGQGEKLFF. The CDR3 DNA sequence: TGTGCCAGCAGCCCCCAGGGGTACGGCAGGGGGCAGGGTGAAAAACTGTTTTTT.

This clone is a singleton in its sample. The chain joins TRBV7-8 to TRBJ1-5, with D maybe TRBD1 (5 bases). The V gene's germline CDR1 is SGHVS and CDR2 FQNEAQ. V was clipped by 4 bases and J by 0 bases, with 22 bases between them. The CDR3 totals 19 residues. CDR3: CASSSLLTPGGYSNQPQHF. CDR3 nucleotides: TGTGCCAGCAGCTCCCTCCTGACACCCGGGGGTTATAGCAATCAGCCCCAGCATTTT.

The CDR3 reads CASRMGQRNTEAFF. The CDR3 bases are TGTGCCAGCAGGATGGGACAGCGGAACACTGAAGCTTTCTTT. The chain recombines TRBV25-1 with TRBJ1-1; TRBD1 agrees at 7 bases. The V gene end was trimmed by 6 bases and the J gene end by 1 base; junction bases not matched to a gene: 5. The CDR3 has 14 residues. Germline CDR1 is MGHDK and CDR2 is SYGVNS.

V gene TRBV4-1 combines with J gene TRBJ2-7; the match to TRBD1 covers 7 bases. Germline V gene lookup returns CDR1 MGHRA and CDR2 YSYEKL. CDR3 length: 15 residues. The V and J ends lost 4 bases and 2 bases, in that order; junction bases with no gene match: 8. The CDR3 DNA sequence: TGCGCCAGCAGCCCGCGACAGGGATTACCCTACGAGCAGTACTTC. It yields the protein CASSPRQGLPYEQYF.

The rearrangement links TRBV10-3 to TRBJ1-3; perhaps TRBD1 as D (5 bases). The CDR3 sequence is 15 residues long. CDR1 is ENHRY and CDR2 is SYGVKD in the germline V gene. V lost 8 bases, J lost 2 bases, and 16 bases lay in between. The chain's CDR3 is CAISAGPSAGNTIYF. The CDR3 DNA sequence: TGTGCCATCTCGGCAGGGCCCTCTGCTGGAAACACCATATATTTT.

Concerning this clone: This sample includes further DNA sequences coding for the same CDR3. V is TRBV3-1 (or the pseudogene TRBV3-2) and J is TRBJ2-5; TRBD1 matches 10 bases. Germline loops: CDR1 LGHDT, CDR2 YNNKEL (reference sequence). The CDR3 runs to 14 residues. The junction had 3 bases not matched to a gene; V was cut back by 3 bases and J by 5 bases. CDR3 protein: CASSQTGGRETQYF. CDR3 sequence (DNA): TGTGCCAGCAGCCAGACAGGGGGCAGGGAGACCCAGTACTTC.

This sequence joins TRBV5-1 and TRBJ2-3, with 10 bases matching TRBD2. With V trimmed by 5 bases and J by 4 bases, 7 bases remained unmatched. This CDR3 contains 15 residues. Germline V CDR1 and CDR2: SGHRS, YFSETQ. CDR3 in amino acids: CASSHSGGAADTQYF. The DNA for the CDR3 is TGCGCCAGCAGTCACAGCGGGGGGGCCGCAGATACGCAGTATTTT.

This sequence joins TRBV7-9 and TRBJ2-2, with TRBD2 matching over 9 bases. The junction had 11 bases not matched to a gene; V was cut back by 1 base and J by 2 bases. The CDR3 consists of 19 residues. The germline V gene has CDR1 SEHNR and CDR2 FQNEAQ (reference sequence). The CDR3 sequence: CASSLDPLAGRINTGELFF. CDR3 DNA sequence: TGTGCCAGCAGCTTAGACCCCCTAGCGGGGAGGATCAACACCGGGGAGCTGTTTTTT.

This chain uses TRBV7-8 with TRBJ1-5; 7 bases map to TRBD1. With 5 bases clipped from V and 4 bases from J, the junction kept 2 bases outside the gene matches. The germline V gene has CDR1 SGHVS and CDR2 FQNEAQ. CDR3 length: 13 residues. CDR3 amino acids: CASSQQGNQPQHF. For the CDR3, the DNA is TGTGCCAGCAGCCAACAGGGGAATCAGCCCCAGCATTTT.

This chain uses TRBV11-2 with TRBJ2-7, with a tentative D call TRBD2 (5 bases). The V end lost 0 bases, the J end lost 2 bases, and 11 bases lay between the germline ends. Germline CDR1 reads SGHAT; CDR2 reads FQNNGV. The CDR3 consists of 15 residues. CDR3 nucleotides: TGTGCCAGCAGCTTAGATCCTAGCCTGACCTACGAGCAGTACTTC. Its translation: CASSLDPSLTYEQYF.

The CDR3 loop reads CASSTGRRNQPQHF. CDR3 DNA: TGTGCCAGTAGTACTGGGAGGCGCAATCAGCCCCAGCATTTT. This chain joins TRBV19 and TRBJ1-5; D uncertain. Per the germline V gene, CDR1 is LNHDA and CDR2 is SQIVND (reference sequence). The CDR3 is 14 amino acids. Trimming cost V 4 bases and J 2 bases, with 9 bases left between them.